This is a list of T cell receptor beta chains from one sample in a study of T cells in Graves' hyperthyroidism and ophthalmopathy. A single record per CDR3 protein comes from TCRdb applying MiXCR to the multiplex PCR reads. In the table there are about 740,000 distinct CDR3 sequences, around 15% of which are singletons. Material for sequencing was blood. These receptors came from a woman between 18 and 30 years old with Graves' hyperthyroidism. Both conserved end residues are part of each CDR3. Each record gives: J gene, clone size, D gene, V gene, CDR3 length, CDR3 DNA, CDR3 protein. The D gene is left open where the match is weak. Expanded clones are given a class, and other clones once, few, many or no size at all.

TRBJ2-2 NA TRBD2 TRBV5-1 15 TGCGCCAGCAGGCCTGGGACTAGCGGAGCCGGGGAGCTGTTTTTT CASRPGTSGAGELFF
TRBJ1-5 few TRBD1 TRBV28 18 TGTGCCAGCAGCCGAGGGACAGCGTGGCGGGAAAGCAATCAGCCCCAGCATTTT CASSRGTAWRESNQPQHF
TRBJ2-2 many NA TRBV6-1 15 TGTGCCAGCAGTGAACGAATAGGGCTCACCGGGGAGCTGTTTTTT CASSERIGLTGELFF
TRBJ2-2 NA TRBD2 TRBV7-9 17 TGTGCCAGCAGCCCCGGCCCGGGACTAGGAAGCACCGGGGAGCTGTTTTTT CASSPGPGLGSTGELFF
TRBJ1-4 NA TRBD1 TRBV4-1 16 TGCGCCAGCAGCCAAGATTCAGGGGGTGTTAATGAAAAACTGTTTTTT CASSQDSGGVNEKLFF
TRBJ2-1 many NA TRBV6-1 13 TGTGCCAGCAGTTGGGAGTACTACAATGAGCAGTTCTTC CASSWEYYNEQFF
TRBJ1-2 NA TRBD1 TRBV27 14 TGTGCCAGCAGGCCTGACAGGGGGCCATATGGCTACACCTTC CASRPDRGPYGYTF
TRBJ2-2 NA TRBD2 TRBV10-3 15 TGTGCCACTCAACGGACTAGCGAGAACACCGGGGAGCTGTTTTTT CATQRTSENTGELFF
TRBJ2-7 many TRBD1 TRBV4-2 14 TGTGCCAGCAGCAGTCGGGACAGGCTATACGAGCAGTACTTC CASSSRDRLYEQYF
TRBJ1-2 many TRBD1 TRBV20-1 14 TGCAGTGCTAGTGCAGGGGGATTCGACTATGGCTACACCTTC CSASAGGFDYGYTF
TRBJ1-4 once NA TRBV30 14 TGTGCCTGGAGTGCCAGACAGACTAATGAAAAACTGTTTTTT CAWSARQTNEKLFF
TRBJ2-7 NA TRBD1 TRBV29-1 12 TGCGGCGTTGGGACAGGGTACTACGAGCAGTACTTC CGVGTGYYEQYF
TRBJ1-1 few NA TRBV7-3 15 TGTGCCAGCAGCAAATCCGGGACACCTAACACTGAAGCTTTCTTT CASSKSGTPNTEAFF
TRBJ1-4 NA NA TRBV9 16 TGTGCCAGCAGCGTACGGCTCTGGGGAACTAATGAAAAACTGTTTTTT CASSVRLWGTNEKLFF
TRBJ2-7 many NA TRBV18 15 TGTGCCAGCTCACCGGGGTTGGCCCGTTCCTACGAGCAGTACTTC CASSPGLARSYEQYF
TRBJ2-7 many NA TRBV27 14 TGTGCCAGCAGTTTATCCGGTTTTGAGGACGAGCAGTACTTC CASSLSGFEDEQYF
TRBJ2-5 many NA TRBV20-1 12 TGCAGTGCTAGATTGGGCGGGCAGACCCAGTACTTC CSARLGGQTQYF
TRBJ2-1 NA TRBD1 TRBV19 17 TGTGCCAGTAGACAAGCTGGGGGACAGGGGGCTTACAATGAGCAGTTCTTC CASRQAGGQGAYNEQFF
TRBJ2-1 many TRBD2 TRBV15 16 TGTGCCACCAGCGTCCGACTAGCGGGAGGGGGCAATGAGCAGTTCTTC CATSVRLAGGGNEQFF
TRBJ1-6 many TRBD1 TRBV6-1 14 TGTGCCAGCAGTCAAACAGGGGGCGCTTCACCCCTCCACTTT CASSQTGGASPLHF
TRBJ2-1 many NA TRBV6-2/TRBV6-3 16 TGTGCCAGCAGTTACGGACGACAGGCCACGAGCCATGAGCAGTTCTTC CASSYGRQATSHEQFF
TRBJ2-3 NA NA TRBV7-9 18 TGTGCCAGCAGCTTAGAGACAGTCGGGCCTGGCAGGACAGATACGCAGTATTTT CASSLETVGPGRTDTQYF
TRBJ2-7 NA NA TRBV4-3 13 NA CARSAGYYCEQYF
TRBJ2-3 many NA TRBV20-1 14 TGCAGTGTTTCCGGACAGATCGGCACAGATACGCAGTATTTT CSVSGQIGTDTQYF
TRBJ2-3 many TRBD2 TRBV5-1 16 TGCGCCAGCAGCTTGGCCCTAGCGGGAGGGCCAGGTACGCAGTATTTT CASSLALAGGPGTQYF
TRBJ1-1 many NA TRBV12-3/TRBV12-4 16 TGTGCCAGCACCTTTCTTAACGGGGAATCGGACACTGAAGCTTTCTTT CASTFLNGESDTEAFF
TRBJ1-2 many NA TRBV24-1 14 TGTGCCACCAGTGATGGAGGACCGCGCTATGGCTACACCTTC CATSDGGPRYGYTF
TRBJ1-2 NA NA TRBV5-4 13 TGTGCCAGCAGCCCAAGTACGAACTATGGCTACACCTTC CASSPSTNYGYTF
TRBJ1-5 many NA TRBV7-8 16 TGTGCCAGCAGCTCCTGGACAGACCATAACAATCAGCCCCAGCATTTT CASSSWTDHNNQPQHF
TRBJ2-7 NA NA TRBV19 13 TGTGCCAGTAGTATACGAACAGTCAGCGAGCAGTACTTC CASSIRTVSEQYF
TRBJ2-7 few NA TRBV4-3 14 TGCGCCAGCAGCCAAGAGCCAGAACAGTACGAGCAGTACTTC CASSQEPEQYEQYF
TRBJ1-3 few NA TRBV19 20 TGTGCCAGTAGTATAATTTTTTCTTTCGGGAAGGGCCTCTCTGGAAACACCATATATTTT CASSIIFSFGKGLSGNTIYF
TRBJ2-1 many NA TRBV30 14 TGTGCCTGGAGTAGGAGCGGAGGCTACAATGAGCAGTTCTTC CAWSRSGGYNEQFF
TRBJ2-3 many TRBD2 TRBV12-3/TRBV12-4 14 TGTGCCAGCAGTGTAGCGGGAGGTCCAGATACGCAGTATTTT CASSVAGGPDTQYF
TRBJ1-5 many NA TRBV28 14 TGTGCCAGCAGCCATGACCCCATTTTTCAGCCCCAGCATTTT CASSHDPIFQPQHF
TRBJ1-1 NA NA TRBV7-9 14 TGTGCCAGCAGCTGGTCCTCCAGTTACACTGAAGCTTTCTTT CASSWSSSYTEAFF
TRBJ2-5 many NA TRBV28 13 TGTGCCAGCAGCCCCACGGGGATAGAGACCCAGTACTTC CASSPTGIETQYF
TRBJ2-7 NA TRBD1 TRBV20-1 14 TGCAGTGCTCTACAGGGGGTCGCTGGCTACGAGCAGTACTTC CSALQGVAGYEQYF
TRBJ2-3 NA TRBD2 TRBV12-3/TRBV12-4 14 TGTGCCAGCTTTCAGGGAGGGCCTTCAGATACGCAGTATTTT CASFQGGPSDTQYF
TRBJ1-2 few NA TRBV28 16 TGTGCCAGCAGTTCGGGGGGGCCAGTGAAGAGTTATGGCTACACCTTC CASSSGGPVKSYGYTF
TRBJ2-4 NA NA TRBV3-1 18 TGTGCCAGCAGCCCACGGGTAGCCCGAGGGGGAGCCAAAAACATTCAGTACTTC CASSPRVARGGAKNIQYF
TRBJ1-6 many NA TRBV6-5 15 TGTGCCAGCAGTTACTCCATAGCATATAATTCACCCCTCCACTTT CASSYSIAYNSPLHF
TRBJ1-5 many TRBD1 TRBV2 17 TGTGCCAGCAGTGAGTCTTCCGGACAGGGAGGAAATCAGCCCCAGCATTTT CASSESSGQGGNQPQHF
TRBJ2-7 many NA TRBV20-1 16 TGCAGTGCTAGAGATACCGGGGGAATAGATTCTCTCGAGCAGTACTTC CSARDTGGIDSLEQYF
TRBJ2-3 many NA TRBV20-1 11 TGCAGTGCTTCCCGCGGAGATACGCAGTATTTT CSASRGDTQYF
TRBJ2-3 NA NA TRBV18 15 TGTGCCAGCTCACCAGCCAGGTCTAGCACAGATACGCAGTATTTT CASSPARSSTDTQYF
TRBJ2-7 many NA TRBV9 13 TGTGCCAGCAGCCAGGGGGAGGCCTACGAGCAGTACTTC CASSQGEAYEQYF
TRBJ2-7 many TRBD2 TRBV12-3/TRBV12-4 15 TGTGCCAGCAGGACCGGGACTAGCGGGTTCTACGAGCAGTACTTC CASRTGTSGFYEQYF
TRBJ2-7 few NA TRBV28 10 TGTGCCACAGGGGTCTACGAGCAGTACTTC CATGVYEQYF
TRBJ2-1 many NA TRBV11-2 14 TGTGCCAGCAGCGGACAGATTCCCTACAATGAGCAGTTCTTC CASSGQIPYNEQFF
TRBJ2-3 many NA TRBV11-2 17 TGTGCCAGCAGCTTAGTGTCGGGCCTCGGGACGACAGATACGCAGTATTTT CASSLVSGLGTTDTQYF
TRBJ1-4 many NA TRBV2 12 TGTGCCAGCAGTCCCTACCTGAGAGAACTGTTTTTT CASSPYLRELFF
TRBJ2-1 many TRBD2 TRBV18 16 TGTGCCAGCTCACCGAAACTAGCGGGAGGGCCCGTTGAGCAGTTCTTC CASSPKLAGGPVEQFF
TRBJ1-5 many TRBD1 TRBV6-1 15 TGTGCCAGCAGTCCCGGAACAGGGGGTCCTCAGCCCCAGCATTTT CASSPGTGGPQPQHF
TRBJ2-1 many NA TRBV28 15 TGTGCCAGCAGTCCCCACAGCCCTACCTACAATGAGCAGTTCTTC CASSPHSPTYNEQFF